The 31 T cell receptor beta chains listed next were all sequenced from one sample in a study of response to subunit inactivated influenza vaccine. Each CDR3 protein gets one entry after TCRdb re-called the RT-PCR reads with MiXCR. The top ten hold approximately 10% of the sample, which has over 650,000 distinct CDR3 sequences, about 18% seen once. Specimen: PBMCs from blood, collected more than 4 days after vaccination. Every receptor here comes from a middle-aged man who received an inactivated influenza vaccine.

In this sample, this clonotype turned up a few times. CDR3 sequence reads: CASSQDRGRANQPQHF. DNA of the CDR3: TGTGCCAGCAGCCAAGATAGGGGTAGGGCCAATCAGCCCCAGCATTTT. The gene calls are TRBV4-2 and TRBJ1-5; possibly TRBD1 for D (5 bases). CDR3 length: 16 amino acids. Trimming stripped 0 bases from V and 3 bases from J, with 12 bases between. The germline gives CDR1 LGHNA, CDR2 YNFKEQ.

This chain uses TRBV4-1 with TRBJ2-1; TRBD2 matches 12 bases. The germline V gene encodes CDR1 MGHRA and CDR2 YSYEKL. V trimming: 2 bases; J trimming: 7 bases; junction bases outside the gene matches: 6. This CDR3 region has 16 residues. The chain's CDR3 is CASSQPTSGRGNEQFF. CDR3 DNA sequence: TGCGCCAGCAGCCAACCGACTAGCGGGAGAGGTAATGAGCAGTTCTTC.

V is TRBV7-9 and J is TRBJ2-3, with D perhaps matching TRBD1 or TRBD2 (5 bases each). The CDR3 totals 16 residues. The germline CDR1 and CDR2 sequences are SEHNR and FQNEAQ (reference sequence). V dropped 1 base and J dropped 1 base, with 12 bases sitting between them. The CDR3 here is CASSLGPGARTDTQYF. The CDR3 DNA is TGTGCCAGCAGCTTAGGACCCGGGGCCCGCACAGATACGCAGTATTTT.

This clonotype was seen more than once but under ten times. The chain combines TRBV11-2 with TRBJ1-6; 9 nucleotides match TRBD1. There are 18 residues in the CDR3. Germline values: CDR1 SGHAT, CDR2 FQNNGV. Losses at the gene ends were 0 bases for V and 6 bases for J; bases not matched to a gene: 9. The DNA for the CDR3 is TGTGCCAGCAGCTTAGAATTACAGGGGGCGAATAGTAATTCACCCCTCCACTTT. Translating it yields CASSLELQGANSNSPLHF.

This clonotype was found a few times. CDR3 coding DNA: TGTGCCAGCATGTCTAGCGGGGGGGCGTTGTCGTACTTC. It is translated as CASMSSGGALSYF. V usage is TRBV12-3 or TRBV12-4 and J usage is TRBJ2-4, with TRBD2 matching over 12 bases. The CDR3 has 13 residues. Losses at the gene ends were 7 bases for V and 15 bases for J; bases not matched to a gene: 10.

The table lists this clonotype with a few counts. The chain carries TRBV4-2 and TRBJ2-5, with 9 bases matching TRBD2. The V and J ends lost 0 bases and 4 bases, in that order; junction bases with no gene match: 6. Germline V gene data show CDR1 as LGHNA and CDR2 as YNFKEQ. The CDR3 loop spans 16 amino acids. The CDR3 sequence: CASSQERGGASETQYF. The DNA for the CDR3 is TGTGCCAGCAGCCAAGAGCGCGGGGGGGCGTCAGAGACCCAGTACTTC.

This chain connects TRBV20-1 to TRBJ2-1, with 7 bases identical to TRBD2. Germline lookup yields CDR1 DFQATT and CDR2 SNEGSKA (reference sequence). V lost 1 base and J lost 7; bases outside the gene matches: 10. The CDR3 spans 15 residues. Here the CDR3 reads CSARGTSHLWNEQFF. The CDR3 nucleotides read TGCAGTGCTAGAGGGACTAGTCACCTGTGGAATGAGCAGTTCTTC.

This clonotype was seen a single time. The chain is built from TRBV10-3 and TRBJ2-5; TRBD2 aligns across 8 bases. Trimming removed 3 bases from V and 1 base from J; junction bases left unmatched: 7. CDR3 length equals 16 residues. Germline CDR1 reads ENHRY; CDR2 reads SYGVKD. The CDR3 sequence: CAISDLGGGPQETQYF. DNA of the CDR3: TGTGCCATCAGTGATTTGGGCGGGGGGCCCCAAGAGACCCAGTACTTC.

The chain uses TRBV21-1 and TRBJ2-5. TRBV21-1 is designated a pseudogene. The CDR3 runs 11 residues. In nucleotides, the CDR3 is TGTGCCAGCATCGAGGTGGAGACCCAGTACTTC. Its translation is CASIEVETQYF.

J is TRBJ1-5 and V is TRBV4-1; maybe TRBD1 (5 bases). V was clipped by 0 bases and J by 7 bases, with 19 bases between them. CDR1 is MGHRA and CDR2 is YSYEKL in the germline V gene. There are 17 residues in the CDR3. CDR3 nucleotides: TGCGCCAGCAGCCAAGATGGAACAGGTCGTAGTAGACAGCCCCAGCATTTT. Residues: CASSQDGTGRSRQPQHF.

V and J are TRBV6-2 or TRBV6-3 and TRBJ2-6, with 8 bases matching TRBD1. The V gene's germline CDR1 is MNHEY and CDR2 SVGEGT. The CDR3 is 18 residues long. After removal of 0 bases from V and 3 bases from J, the junction contained 7 bases not matched to a gene. The CDR3 DNA reads as TGTGCCAGCAGTTACTCTCCCCAGGGGGCTGGTGGGGCCAACGTCCTGACTTTC. Translating gives CASSYSPQGAGGANVLTF.

This clonotype has ten or more counts. J is TRBJ2-2 and V is TRBV12-3 or TRBV12-4; tentative D call: TRBD2 (6 bases). The CDR3 sequence is 15 residues long. The V gene lost 4 bases and the J gene lost 4 bases, with 13 bases spanning the gap. The CDR3 nucleotides are TGTGCCAGCAGTTCCGGGAGAATGGGCACCGGGGAGCTGTTTTTT. This encodes CASSSGRMGTGELFF.

Concerning this clonotype: At one of its ends the junction is not consistent with the germline gene, which may arise from a read error. This chain joins TRBV6-2 or TRBV6-3 and TRBJ2-2; 9 positions match TRBD2. This CDR3 spans 15 amino acids. Germline V gene lookup returns CDR1 MNHEY and CDR2 SVGEGT. CDR3 DNA sequence: TGTGCCAGCAGTACAGGACTAGCGAAAACCGGGGAGCTGTTTTTT. Protein sequence: CASSTGLAKTGELFF.

The rearrangement links TRBV7-3 to TRBJ2-2; 10 nucleotides line up with TRBD2. V was clipped by 5 bases and J by 8 bases; unmatched bases: 5. This CDR3 is built from 14 residues. Germline V gives CDR1 SGHTA, CDR2 FQGTGA. The CDR3 reads CASSGTSGTGELFF. CDR3 nucleotide sequence: TGTGCCAGCAGCGGTACTAGCGGGACAGGGGAGCTGTTTTTT.

V gene TRBV5-5 combines with J gene TRBJ2-7; possibly TRBD1 or TRBD2 for D (5 bases each). CDR1 is SGHKS and CDR2 is YYEKEE in the germline V gene (reference sequence). V lost 1 base to trimming and J lost 2 bases, with 13 bases between them. The CDR3 totals 15 residues. The CDR3 spells CASSLPGTDPYEQYF. Here the CDR3 DNA reads TGTGCCAGCAGCTTGCCTGGGACCGACCCCTACGAGCAGTACTTC.

The V and J genes are TRBV6-1 and TRBJ2-5; possibly TRBD1 for D (5 bases). The CDR3 loop spans 13 amino acids. Germline V gene sequence: CDR1 MNHNS, CDR2 SASEGT. Trimming shortened V by 6 bases and J by 3 bases, and 11 bases separated the two germline ends. This CDR3 is CASSETVKETQYF. The CDR3 DNA reads as TGTGCCAGCAGCGAGACAGTCAAAGAGACCCAGTACTTC.

This clonotype was found a few times. The chain carries TRBV5-1 and TRBJ2-1, with D perhaps matching TRBD1 (6 bases). Germline CDR1 SGHRS, CDR2 YFSETQ. CDR3 size: 16 residues. Trimming took off 4 bases at V and 10 bases at J, with 24 bases between the two ends. The CDR3 bases are TGCGCCAGCAGCCTACTTTCCCAGGGGTCCGGGTTGGAGCAGTTCTTC. This translates into CASSLLSQGSGLEQFF.

The chain joins TRBV10-2 to TRBJ1-6, with D maybe TRBD1 (6 bases). Per the germline V gene, CDR1 is WSHSY and CDR2 is SAAADI. The V and J ends lost 2 bases and 5 bases respectively, with 10 bases between them. This CDR3 contains 15 residues. The CDR3 loop is CASSERGGNNSPLHF. Here the CDR3 DNA reads TGCGCCAGCAGTGAGAGGGGGGGTAATAATTCACCCCTCCACTTT.

This chain uses TRBV4-3 with TRBJ1-1; a possible D gene is TRBD1 (6 bases). V lost 0 bases and J 1 base, leaving 12 bases between the germline ends. Germline CDR1 reads LGHNA; CDR2 reads YSLEER. The CDR3 totals 16 residues. The CDR3 is CASSQDRTEPNTEAFF. CDR3 DNA sequence: TGCGCCAGCAGCCAAGATAGGACAGAGCCGAACACTGAAGCTTTCTTT.

This clonotype was detected many times. The chain couples TRBV13 to TRBJ1-4; D gene unclear. V was cut by 0 bases and J by 5 bases, with 7 bases left in between. The CDR3 is made up of 14 amino acids. Germline CDR1 PRHDT, CDR2 FYEKMQ (reference sequence). CDR3 in amino acids: CASSLGQRNEKLFF. The CDR3 bases are TGTGCCAGCAGCTTAGGCCAGCGGAATGAAAAACTGTTTTTT. Full variable domain (remainder filled in from reference TRBV13 and TRBJ1-4): AAGVIQSPRHLIKEKRETATLKCYPIPRHDTVYWYQQGPGQDPQFLISFYEKMQSDKGSIPDRFSAQQFSDYHSELNMSSLELGDSALYFCASSLGQRNEKLFFGSGTQLSVL.

This clonotype was seen a handful of times. The CDR3 sequence: CSARDYRESSYNEQFF. CDR3 DNA sequence: TGCAGTGCGAGGGACTACCGCGAGAGCTCCTACAATGAGCAGTTCTTC. The V and J genes are TRBV20-1 and TRBJ2-1, with 7 bases aligning to TRBD2. Losses at the gene ends were 6 bases for V and 0 bases for J; bases not matched to a gene: 11. CDR1 and CDR2 from the germline V gene are DFQATT and SNEGSKA (reference sequence). The CDR3 contains 16 residues.

This chain links TRBV6-2 or TRBV6-3 with TRBJ2-2; 13 nucleotides match TRBD2. The CDR3 is 16 amino acids. J was trimmed by 7 bases and V by 2 bases; bases with no gene match: 4. In germline, CDR1 is MNHEY, CDR2 SVGEGT. DNA of the CDR3: TGTGCCAGCAGTTACGGACTAGCGGGAGTCGGCGGGGAGCTGTTTTTT. Its protein is CASSYGLAGVGGELFF.

The genes are TRBV6-5 and TRBJ2-7, with D unresolved. This CDR3 region has 14 residues. The V end lost 4 bases, the J end lost 5 bases, and 15 bases lay between the germline ends. Germline assignment: CDR1 MNHEY and CDR2 SVGAGI. CDR3 residues: CASSSDPRSNEQYF. CDR3 coding DNA: TGTGCCAGCAGTTCCGACCCCCGTAGCAACGAGCAGTACTTC.

This clonotype occurred a few times. The chain employs TRBV2 and TRBJ2-7, with D perhaps TRBD1 (5 bases). Germline values: CDR1 SNHLY, CDR2 FYNNEI. V shed 5 bases and J shed 3 bases, with 11 bases lying between them. This CDR3 comprises 13 residues. In DNA form, the CDR3 reads TGTGCCAGCAGTTCAAGGGGAAACTACGAGCAGTACTTC. Its protein is CASSSRGNYEQYF.

This clonotype was observed a few times. The chain employs TRBV7-9 and TRBJ2-7; D is perhaps TRBD1 or TRBD2 (5 bases each). Germline CDR1 is SEHNR and CDR2 is FQNEAQ (reference sequence). Trimming removed 4 bases at V and 0 bases at J, with 13 bases between. This CDR3 contains 15 residues. CDR3 in DNA: TGTGCCAGCAGCTCGGGACGGCGTCCCTCCTACGAGCAGTACTTC. It specifies CASSSGRRPSYEQYF.

This clonotype was seen repeatedly, ten times or more. The genes are TRBV12-3 or TRBV12-4 and TRBJ1-4; the D is unclear. Between the trimmed V and J ends, which lost 2 bases and 7 bases, there was a span of 14 bases. The CDR3 is made up of 15 amino acids. CDR3 loop: CASSLLEGRGEKLFF. The CDR3, as DNA: TGTGCCAGCAGTTTACTGGAGGGTCGGGGTGAAAAACTGTTTTTT.

The chain has TRBV9 and TRBJ2-1, with 7 bases fitting TRBD1. Germline assignment: CDR1 SGDLS and CDR2 YYNGEE. With V trimmed by 4 bases and J by 8 bases, 9 bases remained unmatched. The length of the CDR3 is 14 residues. The DNA of the CDR3 is TGTGCCAGCAGCCCCGGGTGGCAGGGGGATGAGCAGTTCTTC. Translation: CASSPGWQGDEQFF.

This clonotype showed up just a few times. The J gene is TRBJ1-2, the V gene TRBV20-1; D not resolved. The germline CDR1 and CDR2 sequences are DFQATT and SNEGSKA (reference sequence). Deletions cut 6 bases from V and 4 bases from J, with 9 bases between. The CDR3 is made up of 11 amino acids. CDR3 DNA: TGCAGTGCCGCGTCCGCCTATGGCTACACCTTC. Its protein is CSAASAYGYTF.

In its sample, this clonotype was seen a few times. The gene calls are TRBV20-1 and TRBJ1-1, with D perhaps TRBD1 (5 bases). V was cut by 6 bases and J by 1 base, with 9 bases left in between. Germline V gene lookup returns CDR1 DFQATT and CDR2 SNEGSKA (reference sequence). The CDR3 spans 12 residues. The CDR3 sequence is CSAPGQNTEAFF. CDR3 sequence (DNA): TGCAGTGCCCCAGGACAGAACACTGAAGCTTTCTTT.

This clonotype was detected a few times. The chain has TRBV9 and TRBJ2-5; tentative D call: TRBD2 (6 bases). Germline V lookup: CDR1 SGDLS, CDR2 YYNGEE. V was cut by 4 bases and J by 4 bases, with 11 bases left in between. The CDR3 runs to 13 residues. The CDR3 loop reads CASSNGGRETQYF. The CDR3 nucleotides are TGTGCCAGCAGCAACGGGGGAAGAGAGACCCAGTACTTC.

The genes are TRBV2 and TRBJ2-1; no reliable D call. Trimming left V 7 bases short and J 1 base short, with 8 bases between. The CDR3 has 13 amino acids. Looked up from germline, CDR1 is SNHLY and CDR2 is FYNNEI. The CDR3 protein is CASKDGSYNEQFF. The CDR3 coding sequence is TGTGCCAGCAAGGACGGATCCTACAATGAGCAGTTCTTC.